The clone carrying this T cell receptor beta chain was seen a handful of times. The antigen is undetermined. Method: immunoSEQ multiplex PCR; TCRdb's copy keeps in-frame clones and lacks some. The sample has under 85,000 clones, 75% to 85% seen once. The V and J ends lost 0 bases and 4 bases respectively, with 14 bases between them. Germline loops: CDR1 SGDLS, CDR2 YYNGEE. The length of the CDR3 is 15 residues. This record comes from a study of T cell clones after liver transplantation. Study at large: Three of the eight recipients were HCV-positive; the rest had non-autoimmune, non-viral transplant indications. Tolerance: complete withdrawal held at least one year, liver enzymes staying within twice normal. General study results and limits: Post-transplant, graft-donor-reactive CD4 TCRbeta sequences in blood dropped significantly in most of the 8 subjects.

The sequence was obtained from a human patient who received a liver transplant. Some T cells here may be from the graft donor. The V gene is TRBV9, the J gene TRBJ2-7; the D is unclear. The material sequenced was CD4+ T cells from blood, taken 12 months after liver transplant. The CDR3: CASSVGADQVYEQYF. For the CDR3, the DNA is TGTGCCAGCAGCGTAGGGGCAGACCAAGTTTACGAGCAGTACTTC.